The T cell receptor (beta chain) under discussion was sequenced for a study of blood T cell repertoires in COVID-19. Background on the study: PBMCs, B-cell-depleted T cells, or T cells were the source of the cDNA or gDNA that made up the material.

V shed 5 bases and J 2 bases; nucleotides not matched to a gene: 8. Germline V gene data show CDR1 as LGHDT and CDR2 as YNNKEL (reference sequence). CDR3 length equals 15 residues. The repertoire was sequenced with immunoSEQ multiplex PCR; TCRdb's copy has only in-frame clones and lacks some. The data hold 150,000 to 200,000 clones, with roughly 88% observed a single time. V and J are TRBV3-1 (or the pseudogene TRBV3-2) and TRBJ2-7, with 8 positions matching TRBD2. The sequence derives from a man aged 18-30 years with acute or convalescent COVID-19. Sequencing was performed on peripheral blood. The CDR3 reads CASSLPAGAAYEQYF. Written as DNA, the CDR3 is TGTGCCAGCAGCTTACCAGCGGGAGCCGCCTACGAGCAGTACTTC.